The 24 T cell receptor beta chains given below trace back to one sample, sequenced in a study of cytomegalovirus exposure and HLA in healthy donors. The study ran its PCR with 60 Vbeta and 13 Jbeta primers. Profiled with immunoSEQ multiplex PCR; TCRdb holds only in-frame clones, not every one. The sample has more than 45,000 clones; around 80% are singletons. The sample consisted of PBMCs. The receptors stem from a man aged 50 to 60 in good health and CMV-seronegative.

The chain couples TRBV11-2 to TRBJ1-4, with D maybe TRBD1 (6 bases). With 2 bases removed from V and 7 bases from J, the gap between germline ends came to 14 bases. Germline V gene lookup returns CDR1 SGHAT and CDR2 FQNNGV. This CDR3 is built from 15 residues. This chain's CDR3 is CASSLSWGHSEKLFF. The CDR3 nucleotides read TGTGCCAGCAGCTTATCCTGGGGGCATAGTGAAAAACTGTTTTTT.

The chain carries TRBV2 and TRBJ2-3; TRBD2 matches at 14 bases. CDR1 is SNHLY, CDR2 FYNNEI, per germline. CDR3 size: 16 residues. Trimming at V came to 6 bases and at J to 0 bases, leaving 2 bases not matched to a gene. The CDR3 sequence is CASRRTSGGSTDTQYF. CDR3 sequence (DNA): TGTGCCAGCAGGCGGACTAGCGGGGGGAGCACAGATACGCAGTATTTT.

Written as DNA, the CDR3 is TGCGCCAGCAGCTCAGGACAGGGGGCTAGTAATTCACCCCTCCACTTT. Translation gives CASSSGQGASNSPLHF. The J gene is TRBJ1-6, the V gene TRBV5-1, with 11 bases matching TRBD1. J was trimmed by 6 bases and V by 3 bases; bases with no gene match: 5. The CDR3 runs 16 residues. Germline CDR1 and CDR2: SGHRS and YFSETQ.

This chain uses TRBV7-2 with TRBJ1-6; 7 bases are a match to TRBD1. The V segment lost 6 bases and the J segment 6 bases; nucleotides outside the gene matches: 5. CDR3 size: 14 residues. Per the germline V gene, CDR1 is SGHTA and CDR2 is FQGNSA. The CDR3 region has the DNA TGTGCCAGCAGTTACGGACAGGCTAATTCACCCCTCCACTTT. It translates to CASSYGQANSPLHF.

CDR3 loop: CASSGGWGRYNEQFF. In nucleotides, the CDR3 is TGTGCCAGCAGCGGGGGCTGGGGGCGATACAATGAGCAGTTCTTC. The chain is built from TRBV9 and TRBJ2-1, with D possibly being TRBD1 (6 bases). CDR1 is SGDLS, CDR2 YYNGEE, per germline. The CDR3 runs 15 residues. V was shortened by 3 bases and J by 4 bases, with 14 bases between the two germline ends.

The chain couples TRBV7-8 to TRBJ2-7; the match to TRBD2 covers 11 bases. Unmatched junction bases numbered 3, after V lost 5 bases and J lost 0 bases. The germline V gene has CDR1 SGHVS and CDR2 FQNEAQ. The CDR3 loop spans 15 amino acids. Written as DNA, the CDR3 is TGTGCCAGCAGCCAACTAGCGGGGGTCTCCTACGAGCAGTACTTC. The encoded protein is CASSQLAGVSYEQYF.

The V call is TRBV28, the J call TRBJ1-1; D unclear. CDR1 is MDHEN and CDR2 is SYDVKM in the germline V gene. V gave up 1 base and J gave up 5 bases, with 11 bases separating them. The CDR3 is 14 amino acids. Written as DNA, the CDR3 is TGTGCCAGCAGTTTATCATTTCGGGGTACTGAAGCTTTCTTT. Protein sequence: CASSLSFRGTEAFF. The whole variable domain, filled in from reference TRBV28 and TRBJ1-1, reads DVKVTQSSRYLVKRTGEKVFLECVQDMDHENMFWYRQDPGLGLRLIYFSYDVKMKEKGDIPEGYSVSREKKERFSLILESASTNQTSMYLCASSLSFRGTEAFFGQGTRLTVV.

The V gene is TRBV4-3, the J gene TRBJ1-4; D is undetermined. V was clipped by 2 bases and J by 7 bases, with 8 bases between them. The CDR3 runs 13 residues. The germline V gene encodes CDR1 LGHNA and CDR2 YSLEER. The CDR3 is CASSQSRGEKLFF. In DNA form, the CDR3 reads TGCGCCAGCAGCCAATCACGAGGTGAAAAACTGTTTTTT.

This clone was seen more than once but under ten times. J is TRBJ2-6 and V is TRBV29-1, with TRBD1 as a possible D gene (6 bases). This CDR3 spans 15 amino acids. The germline V and J ends were trimmed by 6 bases and 0 bases, with 12 bases remaining between them. Germline CDR1 reads SQVTM; CDR2 reads ANQGSEA. DNA for the CDR3: TGCAGCGTAGAACTACAGGGCTCTGGGGCCAACGTCCTGACTTTC. Protein product: CSVELQGSGANVLTF.

J is TRBJ1-5 and V is TRBV9; D remains unclear. The CDR3 runs to 15 residues. Looked up from germline, CDR1 is SGDLS and CDR2 is YYNGEE. With 0 bases removed from V and 4 bases from J, the gap between germline ends came to 11 bases. This chain's CDR3 is CASSVDPGGNQPQHF. The CDR3 region has the DNA TGTGCCAGCAGCGTAGATCCAGGAGGGAATCAGCCCCAGCATTTT.

J is TRBJ2-1 and V is TRBV7-3, with 8 bases matching TRBD2. CDR3 length: 15 amino acids. Germline values: CDR1 SGHTA, CDR2 FQGTGA. V was clipped by 1 base and J by 4 bases; unmatched bases: 3. The CDR3 is CASSLSPGGYNEQFF. The CDR3 coding sequence is TGTGCCAGCAGCTTAAGTCCGGGGGGGTACAATGAGCAGTTCTTC. Filled out from reference TRBV7-3 and TRBJ2-1, the complete variable domain reads GAGVSQTPSNKVTEKGKYVELRCDPISGHTALYWYRQSLGQGPEFLIYFQGTGAADDSGLPNDRFFAVRPEGSVSTLKIQRTERGDSAVYLCASSLSPGGYNEQFFGPGTRLTVL.

The chain couples TRBV9 to TRBJ2-1; 9 bases fit TRBD1. Germline CDR1 SGDLS, CDR2 YYNGEE. Losses at the gene ends were 0 bases for V and 3 bases for J; bases not matched to a gene: 4. This CDR3 region has 16 residues. This CDR3 is CASSVAGQGFYNEQFF. The CDR3 bases are TGTGCCAGCAGCGTAGCGGGACAGGGCTTCTACAATGAGCAGTTCTTC.

The V and J genes are TRBV15 and TRBJ1-4; a possible D gene is TRBD1 (5 bases). The V gene's germline CDR1 is LNHNV and CDR2 YYDKDF (reference sequence). V lost 0 bases, J lost 4 bases, and 9 bases lay in between. The CDR3 loop spans 15 amino acids. CDR3 in amino acids: CATSRDFDSNEKLFF. The DNA of the CDR3 is TGTGCCACCAGCAGAGACTTCGACAGTAATGAAAAACTGTTTTTT. Drawing the rest from reference TRBV15 and TRBJ1-4, the complete variable domain is DAMVIQNPRYQVTQFGKPVTLSCSQTLNHNVMYWYQQKSSQAPKLLFHYYDKDFNNEADTPDNFQSRRPNTSFCFLDIRSPGLGDTAMYLCATSRDFDSNEKLFFGSGTQLSVL.

The chain has TRBV27 and TRBJ1-6; no clear D. V shed 8 bases and J shed 9 bases, with 17 bases lying between them. In germline, CDR1 is MNHEY, CDR2 SMNVEV (reference sequence). The CDR3 has 14 amino acids. The CDR3 here is CASGSHLVGSPLHF. The CDR3 DNA reads as TGTGCCAGCGGCTCGCATCTAGTTGGTTCACCCCTCCACTTT.

About this clone itself: One junction end disagrees with the germline gene, perhaps due to a read error. V and J are TRBV4-2 and TRBJ2-7; 13 bases fit TRBD2. Germline V CDR1 and CDR2: LGHNA, YNFKEQ. The CDR3 totals 14 residues. DNA for the CDR3: TGTGCCAGCAGTCAAGGACTAGCGGGGGACGAGCAGTACTTC. This translates into CASSQGLAGDEQYF.

The gene calls are TRBV7-2 and TRBJ2-2; D may be TRBD2 (6 bases). Looked up from germline, CDR1 is SGHTA and CDR2 is FQGNSA. Trimming removed 6 bases at V and 1 base at J, with 12 bases between. This CDR3 is 15 amino acids long. The chain's CDR3 is CASRLSGENTGELFF. The DNA for the CDR3 is TGTGCCAGCAGACTTTCGGGGGAGAACACCGGGGAGCTGTTTTTT.

V usage is TRBV10-3 and J usage is TRBJ2-2; 8 positions agree with TRBD1. The V and J ends lost 2 bases and 5 bases, in that order; junction bases with no gene match: 4. The CDR3 loop spans 15 amino acids. Germline V lookup: CDR1 ENHRY, CDR2 SYGVKD. CDR3 DNA sequence: TGTGCCATCAGTGAGCAGGGGGCGCCTACCGGGGAGCTGTTTTTT. This gives the protein CAISEQGAPTGELFF.

As to this clone: The junction shows a germline mismatch at one end, possibly a read error. This sequence joins TRBV7-2 and TRBJ2-5; D is possibly TRBD2 (5 bases). Germline V CDR1 and CDR2: SGHTA, FQGNSA. This CDR3 has 14 amino acids. For the CDR3, the DNA is TGTGCCAGCAGCGTAGCGTCCCAACAAGAGACCCAGTACTTC. Amino acid sequence: CASSVASQQETQYF.

This clone showed up just once. CDR3 sequence: CASTSRGVPGQPQHF. The CDR3 nucleotides are TGTGCCAGTACCTCCCGTGGGGTACCGGGGCAGCCCCAGCATTTT. The V gene is TRBV19, the J gene TRBJ1-5; D ambiguous. In germline, CDR1 is LNHDA, CDR2 SQIVND (reference sequence). The CDR3 runs 15 residues. The V end lost 7 bases, the J end lost 7 bases, and 20 bases lay between the germline ends.

This sequence joins TRBV7-3 and TRBJ2-1, with TRBD1 matching over 7 bases. Unmatched junction bases numbered 1, after V lost 4 bases and J lost 1 base. The CDR3 spans 14 residues. The germline CDR1 and CDR2 sequences are SGHTA and FQGTGA. The CDR3 sequence: CASSWTGSYNEQFF. CDR3 sequence (DNA): TGTGCCAGCAGCTGGACAGGATCCTACAATGAGCAGTTCTTC.

This clone was picked up one time. The chain combines TRBV4-1 with TRBJ2-2; the D is unclear. The CDR3 contains 16 residues. V lost 0 bases and J lost 1, with 9 bases in between. Germline V CDR1 and CDR2: MGHRA, YSYEKL. Here the CDR3 DNA reads TGCGCCAGCAGCCAAGATACCGGGTGGAACACCGGGGAGCTGTTTTTT. Its translation: CASSQDTGWNTGELFF.

V usage is TRBV29-1 and J usage is TRBJ1-1, with D perhaps matching TRBD1 (5 bases). The germline V gene has CDR1 SQVTM and CDR2 ANQGSEA. Trimming removed 7 bases from V and 2 bases from J, with 23 bases in between. The CDR3 is made up of 16 amino acids. CDR3 sequence: CSALGAPTSTNTEAFF. The CDR3 DNA follows: TGCAGCGCCCTAGGGGCCCCCACATCGACCAACACTGAAGCTTTCTTT. The complete variable domain, with remaining parts taken from reference TRBV29-1 and TRBJ1-1, reads SAVISQKPSRDICQRGTSLTIQCQVDSQVTMMFWYRQQPGQSLTLIATANQGSEATYESGFVIDKFPISRPNLTFSTLTVSNMSPEDSSIYLCSALGAPTSTNTEAFFGQGTRLTVV.

V is TRBV29-1 and J is TRBJ2-7; D not resolved. In germline, CDR1 is SQVTM, CDR2 ANQGSEA. V was pared by 8 bases and J by 0 bases, with 11 bases between. This CDR3 has 12 residues. The CDR3 nucleotides read TGCAGCATCACTTCGAGCTCCTACGAGCAGTACTTC. Translated: CSITSSSYEQYF.

This clone was counted between two and nine times. This rearrangement joins TRBV19 to TRBJ2-2, with D perhaps matching TRBD1 (6 bases). The V and J ends lost 4 bases and 2 bases respectively, with 11 bases between them. The CDR3 sequence is 15 residues long. The V gene's germline CDR1 is LNHDA and CDR2 SQIVND (reference sequence). The CDR3 loop reads CASSRQGTNTGELFF. The DNA of the CDR3 is TGTGCCAGTAGTAGGCAGGGGACCAACACCGGGGAGCTGTTTTTT.